This T cell receptor (beta chain) was sequenced for a study of blood T cells in healthy people across ages. This clonotype came up a few times. The CDR3 spans 14 residues. In germline, CDR1 is SGHTA, CDR2 FQGNSA. Losses at the gene ends were 4 bases for V and 7 bases for J; bases not matched to a gene: 6. Then a second PCR, running about 6 to 12 cycles, was carried out with a sample-barcoded 5' primer and a J-beta primer mix. TCRdb re-called the 5' RACE reads through MiXCR, storing one row per CDR3 protein. There are fewer than 1,200,000 distinct CDR3 sequences in the sample; approximately 26% occur only once, and 0.75% lies in the top ten. The same sample was also studied in work on T cells of mothers and their children.

The chain carries TRBV7-2 and TRBJ1-3, with 8 bases fitting TRBD1. The sequencing input was blood. The TCR comes from a girl aged 2 to 10 in good health. The CDR3 nucleotides are TGTGCCAGCAGCTGGACAGGGACGTCGAACACCATATATTTT. Encoded protein: CASSWTGTSNTIYF.